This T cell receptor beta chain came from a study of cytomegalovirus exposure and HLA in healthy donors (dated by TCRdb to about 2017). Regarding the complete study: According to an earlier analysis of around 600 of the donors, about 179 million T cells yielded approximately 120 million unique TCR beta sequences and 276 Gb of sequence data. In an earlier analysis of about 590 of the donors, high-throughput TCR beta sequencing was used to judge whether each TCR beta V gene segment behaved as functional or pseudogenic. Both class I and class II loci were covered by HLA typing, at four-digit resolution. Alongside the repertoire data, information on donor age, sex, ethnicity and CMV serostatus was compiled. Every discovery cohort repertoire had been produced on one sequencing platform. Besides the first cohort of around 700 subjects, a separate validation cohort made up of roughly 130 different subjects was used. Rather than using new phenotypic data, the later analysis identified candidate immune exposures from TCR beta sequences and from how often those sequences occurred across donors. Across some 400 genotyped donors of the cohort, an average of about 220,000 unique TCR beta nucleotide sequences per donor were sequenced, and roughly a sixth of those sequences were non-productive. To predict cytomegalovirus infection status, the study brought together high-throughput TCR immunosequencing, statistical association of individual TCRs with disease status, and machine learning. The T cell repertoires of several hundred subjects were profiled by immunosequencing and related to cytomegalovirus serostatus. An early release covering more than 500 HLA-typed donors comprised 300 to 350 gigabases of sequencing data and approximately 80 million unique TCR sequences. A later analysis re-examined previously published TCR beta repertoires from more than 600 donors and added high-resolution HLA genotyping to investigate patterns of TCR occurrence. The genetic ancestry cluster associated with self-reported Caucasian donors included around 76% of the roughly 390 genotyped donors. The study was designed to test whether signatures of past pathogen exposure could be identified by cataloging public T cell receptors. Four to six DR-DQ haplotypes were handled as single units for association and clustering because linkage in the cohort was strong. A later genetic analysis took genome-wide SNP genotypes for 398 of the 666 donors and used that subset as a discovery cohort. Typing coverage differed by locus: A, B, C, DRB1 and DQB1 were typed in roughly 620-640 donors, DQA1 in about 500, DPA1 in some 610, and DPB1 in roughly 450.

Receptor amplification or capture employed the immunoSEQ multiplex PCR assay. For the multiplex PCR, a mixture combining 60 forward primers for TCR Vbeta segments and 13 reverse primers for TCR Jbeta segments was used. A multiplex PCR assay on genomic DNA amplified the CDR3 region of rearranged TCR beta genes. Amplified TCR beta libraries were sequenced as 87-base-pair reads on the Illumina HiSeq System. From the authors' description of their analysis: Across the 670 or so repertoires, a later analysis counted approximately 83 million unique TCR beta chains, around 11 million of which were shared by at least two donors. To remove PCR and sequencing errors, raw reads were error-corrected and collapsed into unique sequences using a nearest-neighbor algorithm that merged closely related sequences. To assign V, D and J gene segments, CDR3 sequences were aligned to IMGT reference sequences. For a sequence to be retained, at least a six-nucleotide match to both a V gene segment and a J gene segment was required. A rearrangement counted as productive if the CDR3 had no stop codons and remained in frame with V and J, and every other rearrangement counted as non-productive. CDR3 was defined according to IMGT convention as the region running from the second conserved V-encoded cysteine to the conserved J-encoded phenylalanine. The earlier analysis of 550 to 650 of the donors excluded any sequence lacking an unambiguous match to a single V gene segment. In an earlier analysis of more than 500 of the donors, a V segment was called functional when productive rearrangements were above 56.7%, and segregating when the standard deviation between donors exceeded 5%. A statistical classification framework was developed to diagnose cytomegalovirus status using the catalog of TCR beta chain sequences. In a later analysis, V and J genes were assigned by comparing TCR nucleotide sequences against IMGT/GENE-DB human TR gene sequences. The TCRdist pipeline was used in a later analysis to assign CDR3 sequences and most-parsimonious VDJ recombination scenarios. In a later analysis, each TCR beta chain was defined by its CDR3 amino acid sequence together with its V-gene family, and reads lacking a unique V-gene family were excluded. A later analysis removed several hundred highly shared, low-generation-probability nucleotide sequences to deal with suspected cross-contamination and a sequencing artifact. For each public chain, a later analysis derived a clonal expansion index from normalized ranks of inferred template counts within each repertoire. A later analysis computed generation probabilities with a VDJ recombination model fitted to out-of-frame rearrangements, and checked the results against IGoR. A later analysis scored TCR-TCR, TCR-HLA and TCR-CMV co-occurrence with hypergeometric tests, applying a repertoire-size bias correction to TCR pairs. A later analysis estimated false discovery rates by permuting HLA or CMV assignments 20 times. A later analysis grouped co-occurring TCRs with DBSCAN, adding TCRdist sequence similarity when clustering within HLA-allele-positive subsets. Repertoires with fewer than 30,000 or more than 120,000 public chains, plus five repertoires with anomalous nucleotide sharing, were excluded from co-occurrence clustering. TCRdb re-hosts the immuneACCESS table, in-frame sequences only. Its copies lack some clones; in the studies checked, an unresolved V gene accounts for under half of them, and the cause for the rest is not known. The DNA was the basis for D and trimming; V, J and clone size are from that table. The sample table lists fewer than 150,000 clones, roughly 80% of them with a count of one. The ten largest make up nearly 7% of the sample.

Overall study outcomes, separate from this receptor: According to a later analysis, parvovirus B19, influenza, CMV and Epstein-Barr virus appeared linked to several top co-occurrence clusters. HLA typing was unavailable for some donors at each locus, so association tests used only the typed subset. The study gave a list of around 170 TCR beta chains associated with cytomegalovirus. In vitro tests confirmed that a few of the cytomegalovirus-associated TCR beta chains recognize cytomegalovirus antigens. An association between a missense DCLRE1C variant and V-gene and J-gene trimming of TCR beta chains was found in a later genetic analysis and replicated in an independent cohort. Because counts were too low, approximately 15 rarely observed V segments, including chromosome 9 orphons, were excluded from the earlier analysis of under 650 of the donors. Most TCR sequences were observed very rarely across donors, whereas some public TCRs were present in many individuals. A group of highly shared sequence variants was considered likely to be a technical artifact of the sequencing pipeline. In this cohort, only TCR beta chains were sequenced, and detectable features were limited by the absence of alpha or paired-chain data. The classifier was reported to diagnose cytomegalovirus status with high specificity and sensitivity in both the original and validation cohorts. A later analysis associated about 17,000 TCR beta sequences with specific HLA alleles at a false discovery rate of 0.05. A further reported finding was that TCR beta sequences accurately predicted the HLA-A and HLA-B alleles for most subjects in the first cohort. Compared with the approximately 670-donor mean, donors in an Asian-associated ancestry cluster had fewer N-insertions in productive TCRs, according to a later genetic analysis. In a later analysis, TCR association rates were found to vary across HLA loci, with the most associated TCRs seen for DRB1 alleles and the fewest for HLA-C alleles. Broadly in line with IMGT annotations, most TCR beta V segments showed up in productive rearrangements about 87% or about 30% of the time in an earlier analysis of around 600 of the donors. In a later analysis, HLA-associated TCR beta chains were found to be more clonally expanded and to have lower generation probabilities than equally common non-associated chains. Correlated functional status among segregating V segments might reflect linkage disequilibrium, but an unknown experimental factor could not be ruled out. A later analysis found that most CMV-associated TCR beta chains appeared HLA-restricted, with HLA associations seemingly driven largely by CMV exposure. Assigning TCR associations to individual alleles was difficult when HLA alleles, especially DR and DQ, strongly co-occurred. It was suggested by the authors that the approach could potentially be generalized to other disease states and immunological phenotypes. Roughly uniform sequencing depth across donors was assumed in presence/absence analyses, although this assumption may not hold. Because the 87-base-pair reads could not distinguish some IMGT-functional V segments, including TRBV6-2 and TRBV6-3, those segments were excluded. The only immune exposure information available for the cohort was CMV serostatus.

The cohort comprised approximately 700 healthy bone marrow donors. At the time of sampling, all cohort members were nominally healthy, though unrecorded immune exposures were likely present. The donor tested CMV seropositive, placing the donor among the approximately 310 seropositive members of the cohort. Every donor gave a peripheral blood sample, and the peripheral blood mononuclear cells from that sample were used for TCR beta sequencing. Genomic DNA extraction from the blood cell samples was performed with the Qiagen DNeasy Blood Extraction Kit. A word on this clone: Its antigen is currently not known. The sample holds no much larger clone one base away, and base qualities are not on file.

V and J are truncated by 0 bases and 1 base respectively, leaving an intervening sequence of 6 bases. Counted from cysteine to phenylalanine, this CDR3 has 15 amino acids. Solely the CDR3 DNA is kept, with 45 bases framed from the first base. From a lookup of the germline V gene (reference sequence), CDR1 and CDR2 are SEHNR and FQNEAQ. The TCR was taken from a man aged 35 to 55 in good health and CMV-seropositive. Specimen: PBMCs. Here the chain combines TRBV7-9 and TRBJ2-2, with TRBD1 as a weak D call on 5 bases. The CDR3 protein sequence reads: CASSLAGQNTGELFF. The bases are TGTGCCAGCAGCTTAGCCGGACAGAACACCGGGGAGCTGTTTTTT.